These T cell receptor beta chains were read from a single sample in a study of OX40 agonist ivuxolimab in advanced cancers. Profiling relied on immunoSEQ multiplex PCR, and the TCRdb table lists in-frame clones only, not all of them. The table lists 40,000 to 60,000 clones, about 81% of them singletons. The sequences come from CD4+ or CD8+ T cells sorted from blood, collected in a trial of the OX40 agonist ivuxolimab. Every receptor here comes from an adult with an advanced solid tumor such as melanoma, head and neck, liver or kidney cancer. Each CDR3 is given with its conserved first and last residue. A D gene is named only where the DNA matches it firmly. Expanded clones get a size class; other rows say once, few or many, or leave the size out.

D gene: TRBD2; V gene: TRBV4-1; clone size: once; J gene: TRBJ2-3; CDR3 DNA: TGCGCCAGCAGCCAAGTACTAGCGGGGGTCACAGATACGCAGTATTTT; CDR3 protein: CASSQVLAGVTDTQYF
D gene: TRBD2; V gene: TRBV5-1; clone size: NA; J gene: TRBJ2-3; CDR3 DNA: TGCGCCAGCAGCCGGGGAGGGGAGACAGATACGCAGTATTTT; CDR3 protein: CASSRGGETDTQYF
D gene: NA; V gene: TRBV5-1; clone size: NA; J gene: TRBJ1-2; CDR3 DNA: TGCGCCAGCAGCTTGGACCTGCTCCAGGTTGGCTACACCTTC; CDR3 protein: CASSLDLLQVGYTF
D gene: NA; V gene: TRBV19; clone size: NA; J gene: TRBJ1-1; CDR3 DNA: TGTGCCAGTAGTATGGGGGCTTGGACTGAAGCTTTCTTT; CDR3 protein: CASSMGAWTEAFF
D gene: TRBD1; V gene: TRBV15; clone size: NA; J gene: TRBJ2-5; CDR3 DNA: TGTGCCACCAGCAGCGATTTGGCAGGGGGTAGGGAGACCCAGTACTTC; CDR3 protein: CATSSDLAGGRETQYF
D gene: TRBD1; V gene: TRBV10-3; clone size: NA; J gene: TRBJ2-7; CDR3 DNA: TGTGCCATCAGGGACAGGGCCTACGAGCAGTACTTC; CDR3 protein: CAIRDRAYEQYF
D gene: TRBD2; V gene: TRBV30; clone size: NA; J gene: TRBJ2-5; CDR3 DNA: TGTGCCTGGACCACTAAATCCCAGCTCAGGGAGGGGACCCAGTACTTC; CDR3 protein: CAWTTKSQLREGTQYF
D gene: NA; V gene: TRBV2; clone size: NA; J gene: TRBJ2-3; CDR3 DNA: TGTGCCAGCGGGGACCCTGGGCAGAGCAGCACAGATACGCAGTATTTT; CDR3 protein: CASGDPGQSSTDTQYF
D gene: NA; V gene: TRBV11-2; clone size: NA; J gene: TRBJ2-3; CDR3 DNA: TGTGCCAGCAGCTCGGGAGATACGCAGTATTTT; CDR3 protein: CASSSGDTQYF
D gene: NA; V gene: TRBV5-4; clone size: NA; J gene: TRBJ1-1; CDR3 DNA: TGTGCCAGCAGCTTCCTGTTGGGTCGCACTGAAGCTTTCTTT; CDR3 protein: CASSFLLGRTEAFF
D gene: NA; V gene: TRBV30; clone size: NA; J gene: TRBJ2-2; CDR3 DNA: TGTGCCTGGATGGACACCGGGGAGCTGTTTTTT; CDR3 protein: CAWMDTGELFF
D gene: NA; V gene: TRBV11-2; clone size: few; J gene: TRBJ1-1; CDR3 DNA: TGTGCCAGCAGCTTACGGGCCATGAACACTGAAGCTTTCTTT; CDR3 protein: CASSLRAMNTEAFF
D gene: NA; V gene: TRBV5-1; clone size: NA; J gene: TRBJ2-7; CDR3 DNA: TGCGCCAGCAGCTTGGGTCCAGCGAGCGACGAGCAGTACTTC; CDR3 protein: CASSLGPASDEQYF
D gene: TRBD2; V gene: TRBV7-9; clone size: NA; J gene: TRBJ2-1; CDR3 DNA: TGTGCCAGCAGCCCCCCGGGACTAGCGGGAGCCAACAATGAGCAGTTCTTC; CDR3 protein: CASSPPGLAGANNEQFF
D gene: NA; V gene: TRBV2; clone size: NA; J gene: TRBJ1-1; CDR3 DNA: TGTGCCAGCAGTTTTCCACAGGGAGCTAACACTGAAGCTTTCTTT; CDR3 protein: CASSFPQGANTEAFF
D gene: TRBD2; V gene: TRBV6-1; clone size: NA; J gene: TRBJ2-1; CDR3 DNA: TGTGCCAGCAGAATAGCGGGATCGCTGCAGTTCTTC; CDR3 protein: CASRIAGSLQFF